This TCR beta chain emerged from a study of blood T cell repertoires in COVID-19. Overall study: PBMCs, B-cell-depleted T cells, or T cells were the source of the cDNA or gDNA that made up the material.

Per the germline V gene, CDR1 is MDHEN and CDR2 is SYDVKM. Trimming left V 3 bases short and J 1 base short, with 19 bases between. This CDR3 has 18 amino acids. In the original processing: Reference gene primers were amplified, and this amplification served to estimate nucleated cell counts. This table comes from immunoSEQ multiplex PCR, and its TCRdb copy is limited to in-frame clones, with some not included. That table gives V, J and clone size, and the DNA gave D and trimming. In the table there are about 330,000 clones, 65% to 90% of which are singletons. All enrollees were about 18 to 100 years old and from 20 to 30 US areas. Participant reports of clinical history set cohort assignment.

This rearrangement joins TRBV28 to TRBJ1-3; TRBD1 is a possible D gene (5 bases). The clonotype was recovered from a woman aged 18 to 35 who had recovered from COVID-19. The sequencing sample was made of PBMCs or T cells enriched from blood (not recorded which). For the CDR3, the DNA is TGTGCCAGCAGTTTCTTTTTTTTGGGGCCTCGATCTGGAAACACCATATATTTT. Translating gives CASSFFFLGPRSGNTIYF.